This T cell receptor beta chain was recorded in a study of PD-L1 blockade in urothelial cancer. From germline, CDR1 is MGHRA and CDR2 YSYEKL. J was trimmed by 15 bases and V by 7 bases; bases with no gene match: 10. The CDR3 sequence is 12 residues long. Sequencing used immunoSEQ multiplex PCR; TCRdb keeps in-frame clones, though not all of them. The table has under 70,000 clones, 81% seen once. The sample's time point: pretreatment peripheral blood. Patients' cancers were locally advanced or metastatic urothelial carcinomas. The rearrangement joins TRBV4-1 to TRBJ1-4, with 8 positions matching TRBD1. The sequence came from an older man with urothelial cancer. The material sequenced was PBMCs, taken around atezolizumab (anti-PD-L1) treatment. The CDR3 loop is CASTAGQGPVFF. The CDR3 region has the DNA TGCGCCAGCACCGCCGGACAGGGTCCGGTGTTTTTT.